These 13 T cell receptor beta chains originate from one sample sequenced in a study of blood T cells in healthy people across ages. Next came a second PCR, run for about 6 to 12 cycles, which used a sample-barcoded 5' primer along with a J-beta primer mix. TCRdb re-derived calls from the 5' RACE reads in MiXCR, one entry per CDR3 protein. The sample lists hundreds of thousands of distinct CDR3 sequences; around three fifths were seen once. The sequenced sample consisted of blood. These receptors came from a man in his 60s in good health.

This chain uses TRBV20-1 with TRBJ2-7; D is perhaps TRBD2 (6 bases). The tail of the sequence fits TRBJ2-5 better, so the J call may be wrong. Germline CDR1 DFQATT, CDR2 SNEGSKA (reference sequence). The CDR3 loop spans 12 amino acids. In DNA form, the CDR3 reads TGCAGTGCGTTGGAGGGCTATGAGACCCAGTACTTC. It is translated as CSALEGYETQYF.

In this sample, this clonotype turned up a few times. The chain joins TRBV7-2 to TRBJ2-7; 7 positions agree with TRBD1. The J call is in doubt because the DNA end fits TRBJ2-5 better. Germline-derived CDR1 and CDR2 are SGHTA and FQGNSA. This CDR3 comprises 15 residues. The CDR3 region has the DNA TGTGCCAGCAGCTTAGAGACAGGGTTATTAAGGACCCAGTACTTC. The encoded protein is CASSLETGLLRTQYF.

J is TRBJ2-5 and V is TRBV5-1; 8 nucleotides line up with TRBD1. The J call is in doubt because the DNA end fits TRBJ2-7 better. In germline, CDR1 is SGHRS, CDR2 YFSETQ. This CDR3 spans 15 amino acids. The CDR3 bases are TGCGCCAGCAGCCCCAGACAGGGGAAGAGGTACGAGCAGTACTTC. Translating gives CASSPRQGKRYEQYF.

The V and J genes are TRBV9 and TRBJ2-5, with a weak D call TRBD1 (5 bases). Germline V gene data show CDR1 as SGDLS and CDR2 as YYNGEE. Trimming cost V 4 bases and J 4 bases, with 14 bases left between them. There are 14 residues in the CDR3. This CDR3 is CASSLGVAGETQYF. The CDR3 DNA follows: TGTGCCAGCAGCTTAGGGGTGGCAGGAGAGACCCAGTACTTC.

This chain joins TRBV6-5 and TRBJ2-3; perhaps D is TRBD1 or TRBD2 (5 bases each). Trimming stripped 8 bases from V and 1 base from J, with 13 bases between. In germline, CDR1 is MNHEY, CDR2 SVGAGI. The CDR3 is 14 amino acids. CDR3 bases: TGTGCCAGCTCGGGGCCGAGAGGCACAGATACGCAGTATTTT. This translates into CASSGPRGTDTQYF.

The chain couples TRBV28 to TRBJ1-3; D may be TRBD1 (5 bases). Between the trimmed V and J ends, which lost 5 bases and 2 bases, there was a span of 13 bases. Germline V gives CDR1 MDHEN, CDR2 SYDVKM. The CDR3 totals 15 residues. The CDR3 nucleotides are TGTGCCAGCAGTCCCGGCGGGGGGGCTGGAAACACCATATATTTT. This encodes CASSPGGGAGNTIYF.

V is TRBV7-2 and J is TRBJ2-7, with D perhaps TRBD2 (5 bases). V lost 5 bases and J 7 bases, leaving 15 bases between the germline ends. CDR1 is SGHTA, CDR2 FQGNSA, per germline. The CDR3 is 13 residues long. CDR3 amino acids: CASSLRGLVEQYF. CDR3 DNA sequence: TGTGCCAGCAGCCTTCGAGGACTCGTAGAGCAGTACTTC.

The chain is built from TRBV5-1 and TRBJ2-7; 13 bases agree with TRBD2. This CDR3 has 18 residues. The V gene's germline CDR1 is SGHRS and CDR2 YFSETQ. The V segment lost 0 bases and the J segment 4 bases; nucleotides outside the gene matches: 10. CDR3 amino acids: CASSLGLAGGPGRYEQYF. The CDR3 coding sequence is TGCGCCAGCAGCTTGGGACTAGCGGGGGGTCCAGGGAGATACGAGCAGTACTTC.

The chain links TRBV4-1 to TRBJ2-4, with D possibly being TRBD2 (6 bases). CDR1 MGHRA and CDR2 YSYEKL come from the germline V gene. V lost 2 bases to trimming and J lost 1 base, with 24 bases between them. The CDR3 length is 20 residues. The CDR3: CASSQQPVGTLRWAKNIQYF. CDR3 DNA: TGCGCCAGCAGCCAACAGCCAGTCGGGACTTTACGGTGGGCCAAAAACATTCAGTACTTC.

V usage is TRBV9 and J usage is TRBJ2-5; possibly TRBD1 for D (7 bases). The CDR3 has 15 residues. Trimming removed 4 bases at V and 3 bases at J, with 16 bases between. CDR1 SGDLS and CDR2 YYNGEE come from the germline V gene. CDR3 nucleotides: TGTGCCAGCAGCACCAGGGGGGCCGGTAAAGAGACCCAGTACTTC. This sequence encodes CASSTRGAGKETQYF.

A single count supports this clonotype. The chain carries TRBV27 and TRBJ1-4, with D perhaps matching TRBD1 (5 bases). This CDR3 region has 16 residues. Between the trimmed V and J ends, which lost 4 bases and 2 bases, there was a span of 14 bases. CDR1 and CDR2 from the germline V gene are MNHEY and SMNVEV (reference sequence). CDR3 sequence (DNA): TGTGCCAGCAGTTGGAGGATCCCAGGGACTAATGAAAAACTGTTTTTT. As protein: CASSWRIPGTNEKLFF.

This clonotype was counted at least ten times. The chain recombines TRBV9 with TRBJ2-5; TRBD1 is a possible D gene (7 bases). Germline-derived CDR1 and CDR2 are SGDLS and YYNGEE. Trimming stripped 0 bases from V and 4 bases from J, with 10 bases between. The CDR3 totals 14 residues. The CDR3 bases are TGTGCCAGCAGCGTAGACAGGGGAGGAGAGACCCAGTACTTC. This sequence encodes CASSVDRGGETQYF.

This clonotype came up a few times. The J gene is TRBJ2-4, the V gene TRBV7-2, with D unclear. The CDR3 covers 14 residues. Germline values: CDR1 SGHTA, CDR2 FQGNSA. V was cut by 5 bases and J by 0 bases, with 8 bases left in between. The CDR3 DNA reads TGTGCCAGCAGCCTCACAAGAGCCAAAAACATTCAGTACTTC. Protein product: CASSLTRAKNIQYF.